Reported below is one TCR beta chain. Relative to the germline gene, one junction end is altered; a read error may explain this. The CDR3 totals 13 residues. The V gene's germline CDR1 is MNHEY and CDR2 SVGAGI. This entry is derived from a study of lymphopenia after photon versus proton radiotherapy. Measured with immunoSEQ multiplex PCR; TCRdb has only the in-frame clones, and not every one. The sample holds approximately 35,000 clones, 90% seen once. The chain has TRBV6-5 and TRBJ1-2, with 12 bases lining up with TRBD1. The sequence came from a woman in her 50s with pancreatic cancer. Sequenced material: peripheral blood, taken from a patient treated with photon-based radiotherapy. The CDR3 DNA sequence: TGTGCCAGCAGTTACTCGGGACAGGGGGCGTTTCGCTTC. It yields the protein CASSYSGQGAFRF.